The 8 T cell receptor beta chains in this list originate from one sample, sequenced in a study of early T cells in non-severe SARS-CoV-2 infection. MiXCR was run by TCRdb on the 5' RACE reads, yielding one entry per CDR3 protein. This table has some 66,000 distinct CDR3 sequences, approximately 9.1% appearing once. Sequenced input: whole blood. The receptors come from an adult who was a healthcare worker with PCR-confirmed SARS-CoV-2 infection or an uninfected control (not recorded which).

This chain uses TRBV4-1 with TRBJ1-2; D is ambiguous. V lost 5 bases and J lost 4, with 14 bases in between. CDR3 length: 14 residues. CDR1 MGHRA and CDR2 YSYEKL come from the germline V gene. The CDR3 sequence is CASSGTPTVYGYTF. In DNA, the CDR3 is TGCGCCAGCAGCGGAACCCCCACAGTCTATGGCTACACCTTC.

This clonotype was recorded at least ten times. The J gene is TRBJ2-3, the V gene TRBV29-1, with no clear D. The germline CDR1 and CDR2 sequences are SQVTM and ANQGSEA. Trimming removed 4 bases at V and 2 bases at J, with 19 bases between. The CDR3 contains 16 residues. This chain's CDR3 is CSVVPGPILSTDTQYF. The CDR3 coding sequence is TGCAGCGTTGTACCCGGGCCAATTCTTTCCACAGATACGCAGTATTTT.

The chain combines TRBV5-1 with TRBJ2-2; 9 bases align to TRBD1. Germline values: CDR1 SGHRS, CDR2 YFSETQ. The J segment lost 3 bases and the V segment lost 1 base, leaving 4 bases of the junction unmatched. This CDR3 comprises 16 residues. The CDR3 nucleotides read TGCGCCAGCAGCTTGCAGGGACAGGGCGACACCGGGGAGCTGTTTTTT. This encodes CASSLQGQGDTGELFF.

This clonotype was seen repeatedly, ten times or more. The chain links TRBV20-1 to TRBJ1-4; a weak D match, TRBD1 (5 bases). The germline V gene encodes CDR1 DFQATT and CDR2 SNEGSKA (reference sequence). The CDR3 extends over 11 amino acids. With 6 bases removed from V and 8 bases from J, the gap between germline ends came to 10 bases. The CDR3 is CSAGDDEKLFF. The CDR3 bases are TGCAGTGCGGGGGATGACGAAAAACTGTTTTTT.

The genes are TRBV21-1 and TRBJ2-3; TRBD1 is taken as the D call from the table, unchecked against the DNA. TRBV21-1 is designated a pseudogene. This CDR3 contains 15 residues. The CDR3 is CASTQDSHGTDTQYF. The DNA for the CDR3 is TGTGCCAGCACCCAAGACAGCCACGGGACGGATACGCAGTATTTT.

This clonotype was observed at least ten times. The chain carries TRBV10-3 and TRBJ2-5; D may be TRBD1 (6 bases). Germline CDR1 reads ENHRY; CDR2 reads SYGVKD. The V gene lost 2 bases and the J gene lost 4 bases, with 11 bases spanning the gap. There are 14 residues in the CDR3. The CDR3: CAISEIGGGETQYF. CDR3 in DNA: TGTGCCATCAGTGAGATAGGGGGTGGAGAGACCCAGTACTTC.

The CDR3 bases are TGCAGTGCTACCCGCGGGGAGGGGGCAGATACGCAGTATTTT. It yields the protein CSATRGEGADTQYF. The chain recombines TRBV20-1 with TRBJ2-3, with D maybe TRBD2 (7 bases). V lost 4 bases to trimming and J lost 4 bases, with 15 bases between them. The CDR3 runs to 14 residues. The germline V gene encodes CDR1 DFQATT and CDR2 SNEGSKA (reference sequence).

This clonotype was counted only a few times. Written as DNA, the CDR3 is TGTGCCAGCAGAACCGGCTTTCCCAACGAGCAGTACTTC. Translating gives CASRTGFPNEQYF. The V and J genes are TRBV6-2 or TRBV6-3 and TRBJ2-7; unclear D gene. Germline CDR1 MNHEY, CDR2 SVGEGT. The CDR3 has 13 amino acids. Trimming stripped 6 bases from V and 5 bases from J, with 14 bases between.